This T cell receptor (beta chain) was sequenced for a study of blood T cell repertoires in COVID-19. Across the study: COVID-19 samples, acute and convalescent, were from the United States, Italy and Spain. PBMCs, B-cell-depleted T cells, or T cells provided the cDNA or gDNA that made up the material.

Original handling: Reference gene primer amplification gave estimated nucleated cell counts. Data came from immunoSEQ multiplex PCR; TCRdb stores just in-frame clones and leaves some out. From that table come the V and J calls and clone size; the DNA was used to work out D and trimming. Among tens of thousands of clones, about 85% were seen once, and the ten largest hold 3.4%. The CDR3 runs to 14 residues. The material sequenced was peripheral blood. This TCR was sampled from a man aged 50 to 59 with acute or convalescent COVID-19. The chain combines TRBV21-1 with TRBJ2-1; TRBD2 reflects the table's D call only, with no check against the DNA. TRBV21-1 is shown as a pseudogene. CDR3 nucleotide sequence: TGTGCCAGCACTAGGCCGCGGGGATACAATGAGCAGTTCTTC. It encodes CASTRPRGYNEQFF.